What follows are 27 T cell receptor beta chains derived from one specimen sequenced in a study of cytomegalovirus exposure and HLA in healthy donors. The primer mix had 60 Vbeta and 13 Jbeta primers. Here immunoSEQ multiplex PCR was the method, and the copy in TCRdb shows in-frame clones only, minus some. The data show approximately 140,000 clones, around 79% seen once. Sequencing was done on a sample of PBMCs. Source of these receptors: a female donor in good health and CMV-seronegative.

The chain uses TRBV27 and TRBJ1-2; possibly TRBD1 for D (6 bases). The CDR3 loop spans 16 amino acids. V gave up 4 bases and J gave up 4 bases, with 19 bases separating them. Germline V gene lookup returns CDR1 MNHEY and CDR2 SMNVEV (reference sequence). In nucleotides, the CDR3 is TGTGCCAGCAGTTCTCGCTACAGGGAAAGGGTCTATGGCTACACCTTC. Its protein product is CASSSRYRERVYGYTF.

This clone was found a few times. This chain uses TRBV7-9 with TRBJ1-2, with 7 bases lining up with TRBD1. The V gene's germline CDR1 is SEHNR and CDR2 FQNEAQ (reference sequence). With V trimmed by 5 bases and J by 8 bases, 5 bases remained unmatched. The CDR3 runs to 12 residues. The CDR3 DNA reads as TGTGCCAGCAGCCGCCAGGGGGACGGCTACACCTTC. Its protein is CASSRQGDGYTF.

CDR3 DNA sequence: TGTGCCAGCAGCTTAGCGGGAGGGGAGCAAGAGACCCAGTACTTC. Residues: CASSLAGGEQETQYF. V and J are TRBV13 and TRBJ2-5, with TRBD2 matching over 8 bases. This CDR3 has 15 residues. Germline-derived CDR1 and CDR2 are PRHDT and FYEKMQ (reference sequence). V lost 1 base to trimming and J lost 2 bases; unmatched junction nucleotides: 3.

This chain links TRBV27 with TRBJ2-7, with D tentatively TRBD1 (5 bases). Germline V gives CDR1 MNHEY, CDR2 SMNVEV (reference sequence). There are 15 residues in the CDR3. The germline V and J ends were trimmed by 6 bases and 3 bases, with 18 bases remaining between them. CDR3 DNA sequence: TGTGCCAGCAGACTAAGGTCGCAGGGATTCTACGAGCAGTACTTC. Its protein is CASRLRSQGFYEQYF.

The chain is built from TRBV27 and TRBJ2-7; 7 nucleotides line up with TRBD1. J lost 7 bases, V lost 5 bases, and 5 bases had no gene match. Germline CDR1 is MNHEY and CDR2 is SMNVEV (reference sequence). The CDR3 is made up of 12 amino acids. The CDR3 DNA reads TGTGCCAGCAGTGCCACGGGACAGGAGCAGTACTTC. This translates into CASSATGQEQYF.

V is TRBV29-1 and J is TRBJ1-2; the match to TRBD1 covers 7 bases. CDR1 and CDR2 from the germline V gene are SQVTM and ANQGSEA. The CDR3 extends over 14 amino acids. J was trimmed by 1 base and V by 6 bases; bases with no gene match: 8. In nucleotides, the CDR3 is TGCAGCGTGACTCAGACAGGGAGTAACTATGGCTACACCTTC. Its protein is CSVTQTGSNYGYTF.

This clone was seen just once. The chain recombines TRBV7-9 with TRBJ2-1, with 7 bases aligning to TRBD2. In germline, CDR1 is SEHNR, CDR2 FQNEAQ (reference sequence). The CDR3 is 12 amino acids. The J segment lost 11 bases and the V segment lost 8 bases, leaving 9 bases of the junction unmatched. The chain's CDR3 is CASRGSESKQFF. The DNA of the CDR3 is TGTGCCAGCCGCGGGAGTGAGTCGAAGCAGTTCTTC.

This chain connects TRBV5-6 to TRBJ1-1; 8 bases fit TRBD1. The germline V gene encodes CDR1 SGHDT and CDR2 YYEEEE. The CDR3 extends over 15 amino acids. The junction had 4 bases not matched to a gene; V was cut back by 3 bases and J by 0 bases. The CDR3 DNA is TGTGCCAGCAGCTCGACAGGGGTATTGAACACTGAAGCTTTCTTT. It yields the protein CASSSTGVLNTEAFF.

The chain employs TRBV13 and TRBJ2-1; 8 positions agree with TRBD2. After removal of 4 bases from V and 9 bases from J, the junction contained 8 bases not matched to a gene. This CDR3 comprises 14 residues. Per germline, CDR1 PRHDT and CDR2 FYEKMQ (reference sequence). The CDR3 sequence is CASSSRTSTGEQFF. The CDR3 coding sequence is TGTGCCAGCAGCTCGAGGACTAGCACGGGTGAGCAGTTCTTC.

The chain combines TRBV2 with TRBJ2-5, with 7 bases matching TRBD1. Germline values: CDR1 SNHLY, CDR2 FYNNEI. CDR3 length: 14 amino acids. V lost 9 bases and J lost 2; bases outside the gene matches: 9. The CDR3 DNA follows: TGTGCCAGTAACCTAAGGACAGGACAAGAGACCCAGTACTTC. Its translation: CASNLRTGQETQYF.

The chain combines TRBV6-1 with TRBJ1-1; no firm D call. The CDR3 loop spans 13 amino acids. In germline, CDR1 is MNHNS, CDR2 SASEGT. V shed 4 bases and J shed 0 bases, with 6 bases lying between them. CDR3 region: CASSVWLNTEAFF. CDR3 bases: TGTGCCAGCAGTGTATGGCTGAACACTGAAGCTTTCTTT.

Only one count was recorded for this clone. The chain uses TRBV6-5 and TRBJ2-4; D is perhaps TRBD2 (7 bases). Germline-derived CDR1 and CDR2 are MNHEY and SVGAGI. There are 14 residues in the CDR3. Trimming cost V 5 bases and J 8 bases, with 16 bases left between them. CDR3: CASSDRGARDIQYF. As DNA, the CDR3 is TGTGCCAGCAGTGACCGGGGGGCTCGGGACATTCAGTACTTC.

The chain links TRBV30 to TRBJ1-2; D is undetermined. Trimming removed 0 bases at V and 8 bases at J, with 10 bases between. Germline-derived CDR1 and CDR2 are GTSNPN and SVGIG (reference sequence). This CDR3 has 12 amino acids. CDR3 sequence: CAWSVGQVGYTF. In DNA, the CDR3 is TGTGCCTGGAGTGTGGGCCAGGTCGGCTACACCTTC.

The chain has TRBV5-1 and TRBJ1-2; D is unresolved. V lost 0 bases and J 4 bases, leaving 16 bases between the germline ends. The CDR3 sequence is 16 residues long. Germline CDR1 and CDR2: SGHRS and YFSETQ. The CDR3 sequence is CASSLAETGEGYGYTF. The DNA for the CDR3 is TGCGCCAGCAGCTTGGCCGAGACGGGTGAGGGCTATGGCTACACCTTC.

The chain couples TRBV30 to TRBJ1-6, with D possibly matching TRBD1 (6 bases). Germline-derived CDR1 and CDR2 are GTSNPN and SVGIG (reference sequence). CDR3 size: 13 residues. Trimming removed 3 bases from V and 7 bases from J, with 10 bases in between. The CDR3 here is CAWRGQGNSPLHF. As DNA, the CDR3 is TGTGCCTGGAGGGGGCAGGGGAATTCACCCCTCCACTTT.

The chain couples TRBV7-6 to TRBJ1-1; weak D call: TRBD1 (5 bases). The CDR3 has 13 amino acids. The germline gives CDR1 SGHVS, CDR2 FNYEAQ. V was pared by 3 bases and J by 11 bases, with 16 bases between. The CDR3 here is CASSLGRDGSAFF. The CDR3 DNA reads TGTGCCAGCAGCTTGGGCAGGGATGGCTCCGCTTTCTTT.

V and J are TRBV18 and TRBJ1-4, with TRBD1 identical over 9 bases. Germline CDR1 is KGHSH and CDR2 is LQKENI. Trimming at V came to 3 bases and at J to 7 bases, leaving 3 bases not matched to a gene. CDR3 size: 14 residues. The CDR3 protein is CASSPGTGTEKLFF. The CDR3 DNA reads as TGTGCCAGCTCACCCGGGACAGGGACTGAAAAACTGTTTTTT. Complete variable domain (other parts from reference TRBV18 and TRBJ1-4): NAGVMQNPRHLVRRRGQEARLRCSPMKGHSHVYWYRQLPEEGLKFMVYLQKENIIDESGMPKERFSAEFPKEGPSILRIQQVVRGDSAAYFCASSPGTGTEKLFFGSGTQLSVL.

V and J are TRBV9 and TRBJ2-3, with D unresolved. This CDR3 region has 18 residues. V lost 0 bases, J lost 1 base, and 18 bases lay in between. CDR1 is SGDLS and CDR2 is YYNGEE in the germline V gene. CDR3 coding DNA: TGTGCCAGCAGCGTAGATCCGTGGCGCGCCCTAGGCACAGATACGCAGTATTTT. Amino acid sequence: CASSVDPWRALGTDTQYF.

The CDR3 region is CASSYLTGNQPQHF. For the CDR3, the DNA is TGTGCCAGTAGTTATCTAACAGGGAACCAGCCCCAGCATTTT. This chain uses TRBV19 with TRBJ1-5, with D tentatively TRBD1 (6 bases). The germline V and J ends were trimmed by 5 bases and 7 bases, with 15 bases remaining between them. The CDR3 has 14 amino acids. The germline V gene has CDR1 LNHDA and CDR2 SQIVND (reference sequence).

V is TRBV29-1 and J is TRBJ1-2, with D possibly being TRBD1 (5 bases). The CDR3 consists of 13 residues. From germline, CDR1 is SQVTM and CDR2 ANQGSEA. V was shortened by 0 bases and J by 2 bases, with 7 bases between the two germline ends. The CDR3 loop is CSVEEWGNYGYTF. The CDR3 region has the DNA TGCAGCGTTGAAGAGTGGGGCAACTATGGCTACACCTTC.

The chain recombines TRBV5-8 with TRBJ2-7, with D perhaps matching TRBD1 (5 bases). The CDR3 has 14 amino acids. CDR1 and CDR2 (germline): SGHTS, YDEGEE. The V and J ends lost 0 bases and 3 bases respectively, with 10 bases between them. CDR3 in DNA: TGTGCCAGCAGCTTGGTCGGCAGGGACTACGAGCAGTACTTC. Its protein is CASSLVGRDYEQYF.

The CDR3 loop reads CASSLETGYEQYF. The CDR3 DNA follows: TGTGCCAGCAGCTTAGAGACCGGGTACGAGCAGTACTTC. This rearrangement joins TRBV7-9 to TRBJ2-7; D is uncertain. Germline V gene lookup returns CDR1 SEHNR and CDR2 FQNEAQ (reference sequence). Trimming stripped 1 base from V and 4 bases from J, with 8 bases between. This CDR3 region has 13 residues.

Details on this clone: The same CDR3 arises from other DNA sequences in this sample as well. V usage is TRBV5-1 and J usage is TRBJ2-2; D might be TRBD1 (5 bases). Germline V gene data show CDR1 as SGHRS and CDR2 as YFSETQ. The CDR3 sequence is 15 residues long. V was trimmed by 0 bases and J by 2 bases, leaving 8 bases between them. CDR3 DNA: TGCGCCAGCAGCTTGGGTCAGGGTAACACCGGGGAGCTGTTTTTT. As protein: CASSLGQGNTGELFF.

The rearrangement links TRBV6-1 to TRBJ2-7; no reliable D call. Germline CDR1 and CDR2: MNHNS and SASEGT. The CDR3 runs to 14 residues. The germline V and J ends were trimmed by 8 bases and 0 bases, with 14 bases remaining between them. The CDR3 nucleotides read TGTGCCAGCTCGAAACCGGAGAGCTCCTACGAGCAGTACTTC. Its translation is CASSKPESSYEQYF.

This clone was seen only once. CDR3 coding DNA: TGTGCCAGCAGCTTAGATGTAGCGGGGTGGGAGACCCAGTACTTC. It yields the protein CASSLDVAGWETQYF. The chain has TRBV7-6 and TRBJ2-5, with 8 bases matching TRBD2. This CDR3 region has 15 residues. Trimming cost V 1 base and J 5 bases; bases outside gene matches: 6. Germline V gene sequence: CDR1 SGHVS, CDR2 FNYEAQ. Full variable domain (missing parts from reference TRBV7-6 and TRBJ2-5): GAGVSQSPRYKVTKRGQDVALRCDPISGHVSLYWYRQALGQGPEFLTYFNYEAQQDKSGLPNDRFSAERPEGSISTLTIQRTEQRDSAMYRCASSLDVAGWETQYFGPGTRLLVL.

The J gene is TRBJ2-1, the V gene TRBV7-9; 13 nucleotides agree with TRBD2. Unmatched junction bases numbered 10, after V lost 1 base and J lost 4 bases. Per the germline V gene, CDR1 is SEHNR and CDR2 is FQNEAQ (reference sequence). CDR3 length equals 19 residues. DNA of the CDR3: TGTGCCAGCAGCTTAGACCCACTAGCGGGAGGGCGGGATTACAATGAGCAGTTCTTC. This sequence encodes CASSLDPLAGGRDYNEQFF.

This sequence joins TRBV4-1 and TRBJ1-2, with D perhaps TRBD1 (6 bases). Deletions cut 4 bases from V and 3 bases from J, with 15 bases between. Germline loops: CDR1 MGHRA, CDR2 YSYEKL. The CDR3 runs to 15 residues. CDR3 DNA: TGCGCCAGCAGCCGGTTGGACAGAATTGACTATGGCTACACCTTC. It translates to CASSRLDRIDYGYTF.